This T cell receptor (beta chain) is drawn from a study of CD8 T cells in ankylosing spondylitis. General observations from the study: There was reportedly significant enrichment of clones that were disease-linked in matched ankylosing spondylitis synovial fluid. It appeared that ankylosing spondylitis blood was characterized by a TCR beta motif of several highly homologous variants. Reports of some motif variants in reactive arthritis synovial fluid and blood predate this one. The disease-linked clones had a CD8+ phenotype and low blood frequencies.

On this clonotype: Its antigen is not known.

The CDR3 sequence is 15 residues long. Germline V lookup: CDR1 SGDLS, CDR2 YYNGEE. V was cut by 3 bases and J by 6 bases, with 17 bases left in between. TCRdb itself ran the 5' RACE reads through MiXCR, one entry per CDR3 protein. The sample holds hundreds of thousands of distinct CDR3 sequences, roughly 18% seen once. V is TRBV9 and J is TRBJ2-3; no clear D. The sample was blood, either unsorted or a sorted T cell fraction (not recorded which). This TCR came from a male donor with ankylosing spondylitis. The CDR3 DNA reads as TGTGCCAGCAGCGCGCTGGCCAGAATGGTGGATACGCAGTATTTT. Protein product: CASSALARMVDTQYF.